The next 27 T cell receptor beta chains were all read from a single sample in a study of blood T cell repertoires in COVID-19. Sequencing used immunoSEQ multiplex PCR; TCRdb keeps in-frame clones, though not all of them. The table records about 88,000 clones, over 65% of them present only once. Specimen: peripheral blood. The receptors shown here come from a human donor in a cohort sampled during active COVID-19.

The CDR3 DNA follows: TGTGCCAGCAGTGAACTACTAAATGGGGGCTACACCTTC. Its translation: CASSELLNGGYTF. This chain joins TRBV2 and TRBJ1-2, with D unresolved. This CDR3 has 13 amino acids. Deletions cut 2 bases from V and 8 bases from J, with 12 bases between. Germline V CDR1 and CDR2: SNHLY, FYNNEI.

The chain has TRBV2 and TRBJ1-3; tentative D call: TRBD1 (5 bases). The CDR3 spans 15 residues. V lost 4 bases and J lost 3, with 13 bases in between. Germline assignment: CDR1 SNHLY and CDR2 FYNNEI. CDR3 region: CASSGGRGGGNTIYF. CDR3 DNA: TGTGCCAGCAGTGGGGGACGGGGAGGTGGAAACACCATATATTTT. Complete variable domain (other parts from reference TRBV2 and TRBJ1-3): EPEVTQTPSHQVTQMGQEVILRCVPISNHLYFYWYRQILGQKVEFLVSFYNNEISEKSEIFDDQFSVERPDGSNFTLKIRSTKLEDSAMYFCASSGGRGGGNTIYFGEGSWLTVV.

V is TRBV27 and J is TRBJ1-2, with 7 bases matching TRBD1. Unmatched junction bases numbered 19, after V lost 7 bases and J lost 8 bases. This CDR3 contains 16 residues. Germline values: CDR1 MNHEY, CDR2 SMNVEV (reference sequence). The CDR3: CASTTYRDRHPGGYTF. CDR3 in DNA: TGTGCCAGCACGACATACCGGGACAGACATCCGGGAGGCTACACCTTC.

This clone was seen once. The chain uses TRBV7-2 and TRBJ1-2; no reliable D call. Germline assignment: CDR1 SGHTA and CDR2 FQGNSA. Trimming removed 0 bases from V and 4 bases from J, with 12 bases in between. CDR3 length: 15 residues. CDR3 in amino acids: CASSLARTIIYGYTF. CDR3 DNA: TGTGCCAGCAGCTTAGCGCGCACGATTATCTATGGCTACACCTTC.

The V and J genes are TRBV11-2 and TRBJ2-1; TRBD2 aligns across 12 bases. CDR3 length equals 19 residues. Trimming at V came to 6 bases and at J to 1 base, leaving 13 bases not matched to a gene. From germline, CDR1 is SGHAT and CDR2 FQNNGV. CDR3 sequence: CASSSNSRTSGDSYNEQFF. The CDR3 coding sequence is TGTGCCAGCAGTTCTAACTCCCGGACTAGCGGGGATTCCTACAATGAGCAGTTCTTC.

V and J are TRBV28 and TRBJ1-2; no definite D call. V lost 2 bases, J lost 6 bases, and 13 bases lay in between. In germline, CDR1 is MDHEN, CDR2 SYDVKM. The CDR3 runs to 14 residues. The CDR3 coding sequence is TGTGCCAGCAGTTTAGGGCAGGACTACGATGGCTACACCTTC. This gives the protein CASSLGQDYDGYTF.

V usage is TRBV7-2 and J usage is TRBJ2-5, with 10 bases identical to TRBD2. Germline V lookup: CDR1 SGHTA, CDR2 FQGNSA. This CDR3 is built from 16 residues. V dropped 5 bases and J dropped 2; count of bases not matched to a gene: 8. The CDR3 DNA is TGTGCCAGCAGCCGCGGACTAGCGGACTATCAAGAGACCCAGTACTTC. Protein: CASSRGLADYQETQYF. Full variable domain (missing parts from reference TRBV7-2 and TRBJ2-5): GAGVSQSPSNKVTEKGKDVELRCDPISGHTALYWYRQSLGQGLEFLIYFQGNSAPDKSGLPSDRFSAERTGGSVSTLTIQRTQQEDSAVYLCASSRGLADYQETQYFGPGTRLLVL.

The chain carries TRBV6-5 and TRBJ2-1; TRBD2 aligns across 11 bases. The CDR3 has 16 amino acids. Trimming took 2 bases from V and 8 from J; bases not matched to a gene: 8. Germline CDR1 reads MNHEY; CDR2 reads SVGAGI. The CDR3, as DNA: TGTGCCAGCAGTTACACTAGCGGGAGTCAGGCCGATGAGCAGTTCTTC. This translates into CASSYTSGSQADEQFF.

CDR3 DNA sequence: TGTGCCAGCAGCGAGAATAACTATGGCTACACCTTC. This sequence encodes CASSENNYGYTF. The V gene is TRBV28, the J gene TRBJ1-2; D not certain. This CDR3 region has 12 residues. Per the germline V gene, CDR1 is MDHEN and CDR2 is SYDVKM. The V and J ends lost 6 bases and 1 base respectively, with 6 bases between them.

The V call is TRBV10-1, the J call TRBJ2-2; 8 bases map to TRBD2. The CDR3 consists of 16 residues. Germline-derived CDR1 and CDR2 are WNHNN and SYGVQD (reference sequence). The V gene end was trimmed by 3 bases and the J gene end by 3 bases; junction bases not matched to a gene: 6. The CDR3: CASSDTGTRDTGELFF. CDR3 nucleotide sequence: TGCGCCAGCAGTGACACCGGGACTAGGGACACCGGGGAGCTGTTTTTT.

The chain employs TRBV30 and TRBJ2-7, with 7 nucleotides matching TRBD1. Losses at the gene ends were 5 bases for V and 4 bases for J; bases not matched to a gene: 11. From germline, CDR1 is GTSNPN and CDR2 SVGIG (reference sequence). The CDR3 extends over 14 amino acids. CDR3 loop: CAWVSATGSYEQYF. The CDR3 coding sequence is TGTGCCTGGGTGTCTGCGACAGGGTCATACGAGCAGTACTTC.

The J gene is TRBJ2-1, the V gene TRBV9; TRBD2 might be the D (5 bases). CDR1 is SGDLS and CDR2 is YYNGEE in the germline V gene. V was clipped by 0 bases and J by 2 bases, with 12 bases between them. This CDR3 has 16 residues. The CDR3 DNA sequence: TGTGCCAGCAGCGTAGCTCCCCGGGGAGCCTACAATGAGCAGTTCTTC. Residues: CASSVAPRGAYNEQFF.

The V call is TRBV4-2, the J call TRBJ2-7, with 10 bases that match TRBD2. This CDR3 is 16 amino acids long. The junction had 2 bases not matched to a gene; V was cut back by 0 bases and J by 0 bases. Germline CDR1 LGHNA, CDR2 YNFKEQ. The CDR3 DNA sequence: TGTGCCAGCAGCCAAGATGCTAGCGGGAGCTCCTACGAGCAGTACTTC. Protein: CASSQDASGSSYEQYF.

This chain joins TRBV25-1 and TRBJ2-1; 12 nucleotides agree with TRBD1. CDR3 length equals 17 residues. CDR1 MGHDK and CDR2 SYGVNS come from the germline V gene. J was trimmed by 8 bases and V by 4 bases; bases with no gene match: 12. CDR3 DNA: TGTGCCAGCAGTGGTACCCCCGGGACAGGGGGCTTCGATGAGCAGTTCTTC. Protein: CASSGTPGTGGFDEQFF.

This clone was seen ten or more times. The chain uses TRBV12-3 or TRBV12-4 and TRBJ2-1; D perhaps matches TRBD2 (5 bases). Trimming removed 6 bases at V and 5 bases at J, with 11 bases between. CDR3 size: 13 residues. CDR3 amino acids: CASSRTRHNEQFF. The DNA for the CDR3 is TGTGCCAGCAGCCGAACTAGACACAATGAGCAGTTCTTC.

This sequence joins TRBV19 and TRBJ1-3, with 7 bases identical to TRBD1. The germline V gene has CDR1 LNHDA and CDR2 SQIVND (reference sequence). J gave up 2 bases and V 6 bases, and 7 bases lay outside the gene matches. The CDR3 consists of 15 residues. The DNA for the CDR3 is TGTGCCAGTAGCTCTCAGGGGGAGGCTGGAAACACCATATATTTT. Residues: CASSSQGEAGNTIYF.

The chain recombines TRBV7-3 with TRBJ1-1; no firm D call. Looked up from germline, CDR1 is SGHTA and CDR2 is FQGTGA. The CDR3 is 12 amino acids. V dropped 5 bases and J dropped 10 bases, with 14 bases sitting between them. DNA of the CDR3: TGTGCCAGCAGCCTGCAGACCGACTTAGCTTTCTTT. As protein: CASSLQTDLAFF.

The CDR3 region has the DNA TGTGCCAGCAGTCCCCCGGGTAGGGGTAAGGGCTACACCTTC. As protein: CASSPPGRGKGYTF. V is TRBV28 and J is TRBJ1-2; perhaps TRBD1 as D (5 bases). V was shortened by 5 bases and J by 8 bases, with 18 bases between the two germline ends. Germline lookup yields CDR1 MDHEN and CDR2 SYDVKM. This CDR3 is built from 14 residues.

V is TRBV5-4 and J is TRBJ1-6; the D is unclear. The ends were cut back, 0 bases at V and 7 bases at J, with 11 bases in the middle. There are 15 residues in the CDR3. Germline assignment: CDR1 SGHNT and CDR2 YYREEE (reference sequence). DNA for the CDR3: TGTGCCAGCAGCTTGGATCCAGGACTCAATTCACCCCTCCACTTT. Translating gives CASSLDPGLNSPLHF.

The chain employs TRBV19 and TRBJ1-6; the match to TRBD1 covers 12 bases. V lost 4 bases and J lost 6; bases outside the gene matches: 4. The germline gives CDR1 LNHDA, CDR2 SQIVND (reference sequence). This CDR3 region has 16 residues. The CDR3 DNA reads TGTGCCAGTAGTACGGGACAGGGGGCCGGTAATTCACCCCTCCACTTT. This gives the protein CASSTGQGAGNSPLHF.

Details on this clone: The sample contains more than one DNA sequence encoding this CDR3. The chain has TRBV19 and TRBJ2-7; D is unresolved. CDR3 length: 11 amino acids. V lost 4 bases and J 4 bases, leaving 5 bases between the germline ends. CDR1 is LNHDA and CDR2 is SQIVND in the germline V gene (reference sequence). The CDR3 region has the DNA TGTGCCAGTAGTAGCGAGTACGAGCAGTACTTC. It translates to CASSSEYEQYF. Together with reference TRBV19 and TRBJ2-7, the CDR3 gives the full variable domain: DGGITQSPKYLFRKEGQNVTLSCEQNLNHDAMYWYRQDPGQGLRLIYYSQIVNDFQKGDIAEGYSVSREKKESFPLTVTSAQKNPTAFYLCASSSEYEQYFGPGTRLTVT.

Only one count was recorded for this clone. This chain joins TRBV25-1 and TRBJ1-1; unclear D gene. Trimming stripped 2 bases from V and 1 base from J, with 8 bases between. CDR1 is MGHDK and CDR2 is SYGVNS in the germline V gene. The CDR3 loop spans 14 amino acids. Written as DNA, the CDR3 is TGTGCCAGCAGTGAAAATACAGAGAACACTGAAGCTTTCTTT. This gives the protein CASSENTENTEAFF.

V and J are TRBV6-6 and TRBJ1-2; no reliable D call. Germline lookup yields CDR1 MNHNY and CDR2 SVGAGI (reference sequence). With 0 bases removed from V and 0 bases from J, the gap between germline ends came to 5 bases. This CDR3 is 14 amino acids long. DNA of the CDR3: TGTGCCAGCAGTTACTCGGGAGCTAACTATGGCTACACCTTC. Amino acids: CASSYSGANYGYTF.

This clone was seen a single time. The chain recombines TRBV2 with TRBJ2-7, with TRBD2 identical over 8 bases. The J segment lost 0 bases and the V segment lost 7 bases, leaving 5 bases of the junction unmatched. The CDR3 length is 14 residues. Germline CDR1 is SNHLY and CDR2 is FYNNEI. The CDR3 is CASMWREDSYEQYF. CDR3 nucleotides: TGTGCCAGCATGTGGCGGGAGGACTCCTACGAGCAGTACTTC.

This clone was recorded a few times. The chain couples TRBV9 to TRBJ1-1; TRBD1 aligns across 9 bases. CDR3 length: 16 residues. Germline values: CDR1 SGDLS, CDR2 YYNGEE. Trimming took 3 bases from V and 2 from J; bases not matched to a gene: 8. CDR3 DNA sequence: TGTGCCAGCAGCGGACGGACAGGGGAGGGAAACACTGAAGCTTTCTTT. Translation: CASSGRTGEGNTEAFF.

This chain connects TRBV20-1 to TRBJ2-7; D is possibly TRBD2 (6 bases). The CDR3 length is 17 residues. The germline CDR1 and CDR2 sequences are DFQATT and SNEGSKA (reference sequence). V shed 3 bases and J shed 6 bases, with 27 bases lying between them. The CDR3 here is CSASKIKQAGGISEQYF. The CDR3 region has the DNA TGCAGTGCTAGTAAAATTAAACAGGCAGGCGGGATTTCCGAGCAGTACTTC.

The chain employs TRBV24-1 and TRBJ2-5; 7 nucleotides match TRBD1. The germline V gene has CDR1 KGHDR and CDR2 SFDVKD. Unmatched junction bases numbered 3, after V lost 2 bases and J lost 4 bases. CDR3 length: 14 amino acids. DNA for the CDR3: TGTGCCACCAGTGATTACAGGGGTGCAGAGACCCAGTACTTC. Translated: CATSDYRGAETQYF.